This T cell receptor (beta chain) was sequenced during a study of CD8 T cells in Susac syndrome (dated by TCRdb to between 2018 and 2020). Concerning the study at large: Whether CD8+ T cell activation and differentiation in Susac syndrome was antigen driven was tested using repertoire sequencing. The clonality of the CD8+ T cell repertoire was compared across 12 healthy donors, about 14 Susac syndrome patients and around 16 multiple sclerosis patients. Broader findings and caveats from the paper: The number of individuals in the TCR sequencing and HLA analysis was recognized as being relatively small.

RNA was extracted using the RNeasy kit, and roughly 0.5 to 1 microgram was reverse transcribed with random hexamers. TCR beta CDR3 regions were amplified with the immunoSEQ multiplex PCR assay covering 54 Vbeta and 13 Jbeta segments. PCR amplification bias was corrected using a synthetic template baseline for primer optimization and computational correction. Under the source paper's analysis protocol: Only productive sequences were kept, with reads annotated to V, D and J genes according to IMGT and analyzed in immunoSEQ Analyzer. Clonality was computed as one minus Shannon entropy normalized by log2 of the number of productive unique sequences. For each patient and control, public and private clones were evaluated within the 100 most prevalent clones. Susac-specific clones were defined as absent from healthy and MS cohorts, 800 to 1,200 published viral clones and other ImmuneACCESS disease sequences. Using fastp trimming at Q25 and MiXCR clonotype assembly, TCRdb reanalyzed the public sequencing data and kept in-frame beta chains. Each entry is one CDR3 protein sequence, shown with its most common DNA and genes. The V and J calls and clone size come from TCRdb's table, not from the authors' own analysis. A total of more than 70,000 distinct CDR3 sequences appear in this sample, roughly 91% of them only once. The ten largest clones add up to approximately 0.46% of the sample.

A note on this clonotype: Its antigen is unknown. Base qualities are not provided; no much larger clone lies one nucleotide away.

Peripheral blood CD8+ and CD4+ T cells from healthy donors, Susac syndrome patients and multiple sclerosis patients were profiled by high-throughput TCR beta sequencing. The multiple sclerosis controls were treatment-naive patients whose relapsing-remitting disease, either stable or active, fulfilled the revised McDonald criteria. Bulk CD8+ and CD4+ T cells were purified magnetically by negative isolation, whereas CD8+ TEMRA cells were enriched by FACS. Blood was drawn into EDTA tubes, processed within 24 hours, and PBMCs were isolated by density gradient centrifugation. PBMCs intended for TCR sequencing were frozen in liquid nitrogen and were later thawed in a 37 degrees C water bath. Purity of sorted or isolated CD4+, CD8+ and CD8+ TEMRA cells was at least 90%. The germline ends are 13 bases apart after V is trimmed by 4 bases and J by 1 base. Looking up the germline V gene yields CDR1 MGHRA and CDR2 YSYEKL. Including cysteine and phenylalanine, the CDR3 has 16 amino acids. Solely the CDR3 DNA is kept, with 48 bases framed from the first base.

Sequencing input: CD8+ T cells from PBMCs. This TCR came from a human donor with multiple sclerosis. The chain uses TRBV4-1 and TRBJ2-2, with no D gene named confidently. The DNA is as follows: TGCGCCAGCAGCCCCCAAACGGGCGGGAACACCGGGGAGCTGTTTTTT. This encodes CASSPQTGGNTGELFF.